This T cell receptor (beta chain) derives from a study of blood T cell repertoires in COVID-19 (TCRdb year 2020). About the full investigation: Collaborator samples came from the United States, Italy and Spain and covered acute and convalescent phases of COVID-19. The material from the prospective study consisted of cDNA or gDNA derived from T cells, B-cell-depleted T cells, or PBMCs. A de-identified subject ID, COVID-19 status, age in years and sex were almost always included in the sample metadata. Samples were obtained from the ongoing ImmuneRACE study (first 160 participants) and from roughly 1,300 subjects provided by 6 global collaborators. The repertoires were released in a freely available public database meant as a resource for research on the immune response to SARS-CoV-2. Subjects who had been exposed to COVID-19, were actively infected with it, or had recovered from it provided the deeply sampled blood TCRbeta repertoires that made up the dataset. Where HLA class I and class II types were available, the types were taken from metadata supplied by the sample provider, not from assay-based typing. On the study overall, not on this receptor specifically: The quantity of clinical and demographic metadata differed by source and by participant and was supplied without curation.

Of note for this clone: What antigen it recognizes has not been identified. Per-nucleotide qualities are absent, and no much larger clonotype sits a single base away.

In the prospective study, participants were about 18 to 90 years old, resided in about two dozen geographic areas of the United States, and were enrolled through a virtual design. To assign participants to cohorts, the prospective study relied on clinical history that participants themselves reported in a screening survey and a study questionnaire. Recovered participants in ImmuneRACE Cohort 3 were defined by two consecutive negative NP/OP PCR tests, clearance by a healthcare professional, or resolution of symptoms. Each participant in the prospective study had whole blood, serum and a nasopharyngeal or oropharyngeal swab collected by mobile phlebotomists. Additional blood draws and questionnaires over an approximately 2-month period could optionally be provided by prospective study participants. Blood samples from the prospective study were shipped frozen or at room temperature prior to DNA extraction.

TCRbeta CDR3 regions were amplified from genomic DNA using the immunoSEQ Assay, a bias-controlled multiplex PCR. The study's processing was this. Nucleated cell counts per sample were estimated from amplification of reference gene primers within the assay. To quantify the absolute abundance of each unique TCRbeta CDR3 rearrangement, sequence reads were collapsed and filtered. For each sample, productive Simpson clonality was calculated as the square root of Simpson's diversity index over productive rearrangements. Held by TCRdb, this immuneACCESS table contains in-frame sequences only and omits some clones. Under half of the omission traces to an unresolved V gene where checked; the cause of the rest is unknown. V and J calls and clone size are as listed in that table; D and trimming were resolved from the DNA. The sample table holds about 280,000 clones, of which about 85% were seen once. Jointly, the top ten make up 2.5% to 3% of the sample.

The sequenced sample consisted of PBMCs or T cells enriched from blood (not recorded which). This receptor was identified in a woman between 50 and 59 years old who had recovered from COVID-19.

This receptor has the CDR3 CATREDSEQYF. The sequenced DNA: TGCGCCACTAGGGAGGACTCCGAGCAGTACTTC. The rearranged chain carries TRBV10-2 and TRBJ2-7; tentative D gene TRBD2, with 6 bases matching. V gives up 10 bases and J gives up 6 bases, and the segment between their germline ends measures 13 bases. The CDR3, from cysteine to phenylalanine, totals 11 residues. Only CDR3 DNA remains: 33 bases, in frame from the first base. Via the germline V gene, CDR1 is WSHSY and CDR2 SAAADI.